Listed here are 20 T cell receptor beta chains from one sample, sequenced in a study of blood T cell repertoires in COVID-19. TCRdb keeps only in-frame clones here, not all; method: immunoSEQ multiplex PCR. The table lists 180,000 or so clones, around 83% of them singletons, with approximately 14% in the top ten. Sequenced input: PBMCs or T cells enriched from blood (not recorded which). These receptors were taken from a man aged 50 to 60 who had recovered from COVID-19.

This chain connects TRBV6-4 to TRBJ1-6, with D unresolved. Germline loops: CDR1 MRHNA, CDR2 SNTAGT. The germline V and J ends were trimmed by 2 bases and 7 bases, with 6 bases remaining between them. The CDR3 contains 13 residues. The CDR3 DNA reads TGTGCCAGCAGTGACGGAGGGAATTCACCCCTCCACTTT. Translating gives CASSDGGNSPLHF.

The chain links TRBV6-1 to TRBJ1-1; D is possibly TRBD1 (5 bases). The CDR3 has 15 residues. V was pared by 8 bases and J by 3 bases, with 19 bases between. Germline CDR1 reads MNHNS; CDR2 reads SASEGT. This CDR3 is CASGIMGRGDTEAFF. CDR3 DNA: TGTGCCAGCGGGATTATGGGGCGCGGGGACACTGAAGCTTTCTTT.

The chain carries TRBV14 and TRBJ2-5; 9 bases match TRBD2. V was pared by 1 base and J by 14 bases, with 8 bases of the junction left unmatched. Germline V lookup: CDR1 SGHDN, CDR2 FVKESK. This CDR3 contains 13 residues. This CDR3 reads CASSQGTSGPLYF. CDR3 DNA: TGTGCCAGCAGCCAAGGAACTAGCGGGCCCCTATACTTC.

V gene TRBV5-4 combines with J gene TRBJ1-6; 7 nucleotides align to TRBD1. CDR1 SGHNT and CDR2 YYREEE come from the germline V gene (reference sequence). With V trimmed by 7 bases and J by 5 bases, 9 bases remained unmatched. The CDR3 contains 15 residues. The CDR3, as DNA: TGTGCCAGCCGAGACGGGACAGTGAATAATTCACCCCTCCACTTT. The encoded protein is CASRDGTVNNSPLHF.

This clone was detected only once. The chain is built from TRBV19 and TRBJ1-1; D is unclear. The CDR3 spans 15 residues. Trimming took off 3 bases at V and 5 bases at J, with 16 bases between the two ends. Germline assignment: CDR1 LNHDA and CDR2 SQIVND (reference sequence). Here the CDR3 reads CASSILDSWRTEAFF. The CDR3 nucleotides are TGTGCCAGTAGTATCCTTGACTCGTGGAGGACTGAAGCTTTCTTT.

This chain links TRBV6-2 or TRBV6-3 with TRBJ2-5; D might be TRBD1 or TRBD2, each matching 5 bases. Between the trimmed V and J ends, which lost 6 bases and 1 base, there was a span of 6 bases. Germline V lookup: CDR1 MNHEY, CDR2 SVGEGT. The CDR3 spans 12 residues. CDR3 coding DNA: TGTGCCAGCAGCGGGGCCCAAGAGACCCAGTACTTC. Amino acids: CASSGAQETQYF.

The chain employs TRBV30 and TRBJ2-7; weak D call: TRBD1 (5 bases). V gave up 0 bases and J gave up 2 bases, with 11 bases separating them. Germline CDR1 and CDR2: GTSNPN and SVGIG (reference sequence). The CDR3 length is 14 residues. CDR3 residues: CAWSVNTGPYEQYF. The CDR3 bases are TGTGCCTGGAGTGTAAACACAGGCCCCTACGAGCAGTACTTC.

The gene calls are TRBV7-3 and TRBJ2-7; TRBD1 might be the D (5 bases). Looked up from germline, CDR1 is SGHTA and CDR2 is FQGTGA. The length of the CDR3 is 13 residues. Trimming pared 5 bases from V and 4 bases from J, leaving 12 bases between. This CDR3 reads CASSPNGAYEQYF. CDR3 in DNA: TGTGCCAGCAGCCCCAATGGGGCGTACGAGCAGTACTTC.

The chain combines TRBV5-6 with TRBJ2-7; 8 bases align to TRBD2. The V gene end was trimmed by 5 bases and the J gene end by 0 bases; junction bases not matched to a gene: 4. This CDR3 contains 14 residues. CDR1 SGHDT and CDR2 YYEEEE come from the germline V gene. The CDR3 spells CASRLSGASYEQYF. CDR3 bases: TGTGCCAGCAGACTTAGCGGGGCCTCCTACGAGCAGTACTTC. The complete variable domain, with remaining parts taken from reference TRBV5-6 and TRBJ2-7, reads DAGVTQSPTHLIKTRGQQVTLRCSPKSGHDTVSWYQQALGQGPQFIFQYYEEEERQRGNFPDRFSGHQFPNYSSELNVNALLLGDSALYLCASRLSGASYEQYFGPGTRLTVT.

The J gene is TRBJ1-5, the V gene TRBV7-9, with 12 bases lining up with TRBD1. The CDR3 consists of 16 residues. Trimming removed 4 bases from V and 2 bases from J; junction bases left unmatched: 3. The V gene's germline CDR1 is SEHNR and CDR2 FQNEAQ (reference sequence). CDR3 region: CASSSGTGGGNQPQHF. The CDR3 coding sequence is TGTGCCAGCAGCTCAGGGACAGGGGGCGGCAATCAGCCCCAGCATTTT. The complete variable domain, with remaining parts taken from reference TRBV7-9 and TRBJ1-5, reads DTGVSQNPRHKITKRGQNVTFRCDPISEHNRLYWYRQTLGQGPEFLTYFQNEAQLEKSRLLSDRFSAERPKGSFSTLEIQRTEQGDSAMYLCASSSGTGGGNQPQHFGDGTRLSIL.

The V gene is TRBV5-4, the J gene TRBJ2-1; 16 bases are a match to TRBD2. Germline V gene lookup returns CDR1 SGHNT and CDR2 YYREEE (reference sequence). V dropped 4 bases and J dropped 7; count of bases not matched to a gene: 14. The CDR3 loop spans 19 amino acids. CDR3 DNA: TGTGCCAGCAGCAAAGACGGGACTAGCGGGGGGGCTGTCCGGAATGAGCAGTTCTTC. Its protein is CASSKDGTSGGAVRNEQFF.

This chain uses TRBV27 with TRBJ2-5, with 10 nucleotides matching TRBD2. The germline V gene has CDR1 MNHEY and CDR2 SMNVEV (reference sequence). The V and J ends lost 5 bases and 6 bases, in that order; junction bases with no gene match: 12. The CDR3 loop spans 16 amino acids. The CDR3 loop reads CASSGLGSGGTKTQYF. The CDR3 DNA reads TGTGCCAGCAGTGGTTTAGGTAGCGGGGGGACGAAGACCCAGTACTTC.

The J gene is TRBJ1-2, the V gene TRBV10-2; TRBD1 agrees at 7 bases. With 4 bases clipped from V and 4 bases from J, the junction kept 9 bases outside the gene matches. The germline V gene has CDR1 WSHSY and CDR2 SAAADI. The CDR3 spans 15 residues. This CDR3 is CASSGGTVRSYGYTF. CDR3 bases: TGCGCCAGCAGTGGCGGGACAGTAAGATCCTATGGCTACACCTTC.

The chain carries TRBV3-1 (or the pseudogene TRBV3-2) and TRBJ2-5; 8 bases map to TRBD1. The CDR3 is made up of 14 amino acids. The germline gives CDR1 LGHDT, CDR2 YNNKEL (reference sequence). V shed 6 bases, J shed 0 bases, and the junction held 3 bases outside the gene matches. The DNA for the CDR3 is TGTGCCAGCAGGGGGACAGGTAACCAAGAGACCCAGTACTTC. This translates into CASRGTGNQETQYF.

CDR3 nucleotides: TGCGCCAGCAGTGAGTCGGGACTATCCCAAGAGACCCAGTACTTC. It translates to CASSESGLSQETQYF. The chain carries TRBV10-2 and TRBJ2-5; 7 bases map to TRBD2. V trimming: 0 bases; J trimming: 1 base; junction bases outside the gene matches: 2. The CDR3 is 15 amino acids. The germline gives CDR1 WSHSY, CDR2 SAAADI.

The CDR3 DNA is TGTGCCAGCAGCCAAGATTTTCGGCCTAGCTCCGGCTACGAGCAGTACTTC. Residues: CASSQDFRPSSGYEQYF. The rearrangement joins TRBV3-1 (or the pseudogene TRBV3-2) to TRBJ2-7; a possible D gene is TRBD2 (5 bases). Germline lookup yields CDR1 LGHDT and CDR2 YNNKEL (reference sequence). Trimming pared 0 bases from V and 3 bases from J, leaving 18 bases between. This CDR3 contains 17 residues.

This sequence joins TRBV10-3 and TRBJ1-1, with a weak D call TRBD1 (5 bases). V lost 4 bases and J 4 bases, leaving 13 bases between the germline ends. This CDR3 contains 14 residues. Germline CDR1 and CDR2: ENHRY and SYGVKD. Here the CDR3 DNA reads TGTGCCATCAGTGCAGGGTTGGAACTCACTGAAGCTTTCTTT. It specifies CAISAGLELTEAFF.

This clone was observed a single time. CDR3 region: CSAPRAGGATYNEQFF. The DNA of the CDR3 is TGCAGCGCACCTCGGGCGGGGGGGGCCACCTACAATGAGCAGTTCTTC. The chain couples TRBV29-1 to TRBJ2-1; 9 bases match TRBD2. V lost 7 bases and J lost 2; bases outside the gene matches: 12. The CDR3 runs to 16 residues. CDR1 is SQVTM, CDR2 ANQGSEA, per germline.

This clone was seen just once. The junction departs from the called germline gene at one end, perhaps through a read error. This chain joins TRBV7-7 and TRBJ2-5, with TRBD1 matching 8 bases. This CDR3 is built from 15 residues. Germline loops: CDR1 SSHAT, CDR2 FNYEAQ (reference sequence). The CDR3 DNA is TGTGCTAGCAGCTTAGTGACAGGGGTGGGGGAGACCCAGTACTTC. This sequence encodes CASSLVTGVGETQYF.

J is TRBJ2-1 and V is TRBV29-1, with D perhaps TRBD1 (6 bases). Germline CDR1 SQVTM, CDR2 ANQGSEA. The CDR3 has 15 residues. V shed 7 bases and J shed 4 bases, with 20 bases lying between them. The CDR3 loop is CSAGRQVSPYNEQFF. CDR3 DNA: TGCAGCGCCGGGCGACAGGTGTCCCCATACAATGAGCAGTTCTTC.